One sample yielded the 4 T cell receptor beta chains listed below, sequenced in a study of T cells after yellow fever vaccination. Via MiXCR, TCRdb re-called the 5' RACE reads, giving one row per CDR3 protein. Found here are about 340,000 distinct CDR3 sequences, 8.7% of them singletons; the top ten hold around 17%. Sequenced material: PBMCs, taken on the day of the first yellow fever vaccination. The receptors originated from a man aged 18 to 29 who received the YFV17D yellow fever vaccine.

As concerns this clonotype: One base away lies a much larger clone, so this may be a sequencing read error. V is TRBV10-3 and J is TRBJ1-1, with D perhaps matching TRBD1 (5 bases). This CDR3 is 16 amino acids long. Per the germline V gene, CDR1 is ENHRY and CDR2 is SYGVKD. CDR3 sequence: CASKLGRGINNTEALF. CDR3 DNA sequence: TGTGCCAGCAAATTGGGACGGGGGATCAATAACACTGAAGCTCTCTTT.

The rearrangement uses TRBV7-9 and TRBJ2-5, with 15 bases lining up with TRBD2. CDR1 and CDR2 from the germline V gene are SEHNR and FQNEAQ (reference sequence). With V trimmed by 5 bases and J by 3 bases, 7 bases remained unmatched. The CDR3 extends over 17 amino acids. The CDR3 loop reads CASSAGLAGGEKETQYF. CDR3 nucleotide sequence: TGTGCCAGCAGCGCCGGACTAGCGGGGGGGGAGAAAGAGACCCAGTACTTC.

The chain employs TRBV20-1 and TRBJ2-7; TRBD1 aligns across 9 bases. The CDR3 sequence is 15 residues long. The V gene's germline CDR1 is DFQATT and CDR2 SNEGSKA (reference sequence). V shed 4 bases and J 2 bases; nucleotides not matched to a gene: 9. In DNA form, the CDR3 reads TGCAGTGCTAAGACCGGGACAGGGACCCCCTACGAGCAGTACTTC. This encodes CSAKTGTGTPYEQYF.

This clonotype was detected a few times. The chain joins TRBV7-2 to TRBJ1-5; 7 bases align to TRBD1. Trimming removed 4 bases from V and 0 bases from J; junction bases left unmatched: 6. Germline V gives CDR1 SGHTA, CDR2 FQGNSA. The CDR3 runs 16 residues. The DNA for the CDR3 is TGTGCCAGCAGCTCCTGGACAGGAAATAGCAATCAGCCCCAGCATTTT. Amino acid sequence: CASSSWTGNSNQPQHF.